The T cell receptor beta chain under discussion was sequenced for a study of T cell clones after liver transplantation. V was trimmed by 2 bases and J by 4 bases, leaving 8 bases between them. The CDR3 is made up of 12 amino acids. Germline V gene sequence: CDR1 GTSNPN, CDR2 SVGIG (reference sequence). With regard to this clone: No antigen is known for it.

The method was immunoSEQ multiplex PCR; TCRdb's version includes in-frame clones alone and lacks a portion of them. The table has approximately 6,300 clones, just over 30% seen once. Sequencing of dividing CFSE-low cells from the MLR defined alloreactive TCRbeta sequences. Sequencing was carried out using CD4+ T cells from cultured PBMCs. The clonotype was recovered from a human patient who received a liver transplant. Certain T cells may be donor cells from the graft. The chain links TRBV30 to TRBJ1-2; D is unclear. The CDR3 protein is CAWSWLGYGYTF. CDR3 sequence (DNA): TGTGCCTGGAGTTGGCTCGGCTATGGCTACACCTTC.